This TCR beta chain derives from a study of cytomegalovirus exposure and HLA in healthy donors. The study's findings and limits: The classifier, whose performance was assessed in both the original and validation cohorts, reportedly diagnosed cytomegalovirus status with high specificity and sensitivity. In vitro confirmation showed a few CMV-associated chains to be CMV antigen specific. Among TCR beta chains, those listed as cytomegalovirus-associated numbered fewer than 200.

In regard to this clone: The antigen remains undetermined.

Clones were sequenced by immunoSEQ multiplex PCR, and TCRdb holds only the in-frame ones, with some missing. The sample records around 150,000 clones, about 89% being singletons. The donors formed part of the 120-subject validation cohort, distinct from the approximately 670-subject first cohort. This CDR3 spans 16 amino acids. V shed 2 bases, J shed 4 bases, and the junction held 9 bases outside the gene matches. CDR1 is SGHDT, CDR2 YYEEEE, per germline. Sample: PBMCs. The chain uses TRBV5-6 and TRBJ2-7, with 10 nucleotides matching TRBD2. This clonotype was sampled from a woman aged 18 to 35 in good health and CMV-seropositive. The CDR3 reads CASSLGLAEILYEQYF. The CDR3 DNA reads TGTGCCAGCAGCTTAGGACTAGCGGAGATACTGTACGAGCAGTACTTC.